This TCR beta chain was identified during a study of CXCR3-negative and CXCR3-positive naive CD8 T cells. As regards this clonotype: The antigen is undetermined.

Study-level findings and limits: Hydrophobicity was higher for TRB CDR3s found in CXCR3-positive naive cells than in CXCR3-negative naive cells. Comparison of naive CXCR3-negative and CXCR3-positive cells revealed similar TRBV-TRBJ usage, while memory cells differed.

The study made its TRB cDNA libraries by 5' RACE, adding UMI labels. TCRdb reworked the 5' RACE reads into one entry per CDR3 protein, no DNA. This listing includes around 63,000 distinct CDR3 sequences. The sequence was collected from a human donor in good health. Some clones in this sample may be carry-over from other donors' samples. Sequences were obtained from naive CXCR3+ CD8+ T cells from blood. The subset here: CD45RO-CCR7+CD27+CD95- naive CD8+ T cells expressing CXCR3 (TNR3+).

CDR3 sequence reads: CASSPDSASTDTQYF. This chain uses TRBV7-9 with TRBJ2-3; absent DNA, TCRdb's TRBD2 call cannot be checked. The CDR3 runs to 15 residues. CDR1 is SEHNR, CDR2 FQNEAQ, per germline (reference sequence).